Presented here are 9 T cell receptor beta chains from one specimen sequenced in a study of metastatic and nonmetastatic thyroid tumors. Every patient was untreated before thyroid surgery. MiXCR was used by TCRdb to re-call the PCR reads. Here the sample spans a few thousand clones, about a third being singletons. Sequencing input: adjacent normal tissue. The receptors stem from a female donor with papillary thyroid cancer or a benign thyroid nodule (not recorded which). Some clones in this sample may be carry-over from other donors' samples.

This chain joins TRBV20-1 and TRBJ2-7, with TRBD2 matching over 10 bases. V lost 0 bases, J lost 4 bases, and 3 bases stayed unmatched. The CDR3 covers 14 residues. Germline V gives CDR1 DFQATT, CDR2 SNEGSKA (reference sequence). CDR3 residues: CSARDLAGVYEQYF. The DNA for the CDR3 is TGCAGTGCTAGAGATCTAGCGGGAGTGTACGAGCAGTACTTC.

With regard to this clone: At one of its ends the junction is not consistent with the germline gene, which may arise from a read error. The chain combines TRBV5-1 with TRBJ1-2; no firm D call. In germline, CDR1 is SGHRS, CDR2 YFSETQ. CDR3 size: 11 residues. CDR3 sequence: CAGSDLGGYTF. Written as DNA, the CDR3 is TGCGCCGGCAGCGACCTTGGCGGCTACACCTTC.

This clone was seen only once. CDR3 coding DNA: TGCAGTGCCCAGGGGACAGAGAACACTGAAGCTTTCTTT. This sequence encodes CSAQGTENTEAFF. The chain has TRBV20-1 and TRBJ1-1; 7 bases agree with TRBD1. Germline-derived CDR1 and CDR2 are DFQATT and SNEGSKA (reference sequence). With 6 bases clipped from V and 1 base from J, the junction kept 5 bases outside the gene matches. The CDR3 sequence is 13 residues long.

CDR3 sequence reads: CSARPPNGRTYEQYF. In DNA form, the CDR3 reads TGCAGTGCTAGACCCCCTAATGGGAGGACCTACGAGCAGTACTTC. J is TRBJ2-7 and V is TRBV20-1, with D perhaps TRBD2 (6 bases). Trimming pared 2 bases from V and 2 bases from J, leaving 16 bases between. The germline CDR1 and CDR2 sequences are DFQATT and SNEGSKA (reference sequence). There are 15 residues in the CDR3.

This clone is a singleton in its sample. The junction shows a germline mismatch at one end, possibly a read error. This chain links TRBV27 with TRBJ1-6; TRBD1 is a possible D gene (5 bases). Per germline, CDR1 MNHEY and CDR2 SMNVEV (reference sequence). CDR3 size: 16 residues. In DNA form, the CDR3 reads TGTGCCAGCAGTTTTCAAGCTCAGGGAGGAGTTTCACCCCTCAACTTT. Translating it yields CASSFQAQGGVSPLNF.

This clone rates as medium-sized. A junction boundary mismatches the germline segment, possibly from a read error. The V gene is TRBV25-1, the J gene TRBJ2-3; 10 nucleotides match TRBD1. The germline CDR1 and CDR2 sequences are MGHDK and SYGVNS. The CDR3 has 17 residues. In nucleotides, the CDR3 is TGTGCCAGCAGTGAGGACGGACAGGGGGTTCCCACAGATACGCGGTATTTT. It encodes CASSEDGQGVPTDTRYF.

In its sample, this clone ranks as large. The chain joins TRBV27 to TRBJ2-7; D is undetermined. The length of the CDR3 is 18 residues. The germline CDR1 and CDR2 sequences are MNHEY and SMNVEV (reference sequence). V shed 11 bases and J shed 0 bases, with 29 bases lying between them. The chain's CDR3 is CAGTKGVRVEGGSYEQYF. CDR3 nucleotide sequence: TGTGCCGGTACCAAAGGAGTTCGGGTGGAAGGCGGCTCCTACGAGCAGTACTTC.

This clone was seen a handful of times. The chain uses TRBV6-4 and TRBJ1-2; possibly TRBD1 for D (6 bases). CDR3 length equals 15 residues. Germline values: CDR1 MRHNA, CDR2 SNTAGT. Trimming stripped 2 bases from V and 8 bases from J, with 18 bases between. CDR3 in DNA: TGTGCCAGCAGTGACACCCCACAGGGCCTAGGAGGCTACACCTTC. Amino acid sequence: CASSDTPQGLGGYTF.

The chain links TRBV5-1 to TRBJ1-5; TRBD1 is a possible D gene (5 bases). CDR1 is SGHRS, CDR2 YFSETQ, per germline. Trimming stripped 0 bases from V and 4 bases from J, with 14 bases between. The CDR3 runs 16 residues. In DNA, the CDR3 is TGCGCCAGCAGCTTGGGCACGGGACTTGGGAATCAGCCCCAGCATTTT. This encodes CASSLGTGLGNQPQHF.